The text below deals with one T cell receptor (beta chain). No antigen is known for it. This sample is drawn from a study of identifying expanded T cells in peripheral blood. Whole-study results and caveats: Across healthy donors, higher total template counts meant significantly greater approximately 2-week count variance. Differentially abundant clones: roughly 1.2 between replicates, just under 17 at roughly 15 days, over 18 at four.

During the collection period, no donor immune events like infections were recorded. Data came from immunoSEQ multiplex PCR; TCRdb stores just in-frame clones and leaves some out. Seen here are 45,000 to 60,000 clones, about 85% observed once, and the top ten hold under 20%. Germline V gene sequence: CDR1 SGHTA, CDR2 FQGNSA. The CDR3 sequence is 14 residues long. The germline V and J ends were trimmed by 4 bases and 8 bases, with 15 bases remaining between them. The genes are TRBV7-2 and TRBJ2-1; D is possibly TRBD2 (6 bases). This clonotype was sampled from a person between 18 and 75 years old in good health. The sequencing input was blood. The CDR3 nucleotides read TGTGCCAGCAGCTCCTTTAGCGGCTTGTATGAGCAGTTCTTC. This sequence encodes CASSSFSGLYEQFF.